This T cell receptor beta chain came from a study of spatial heterogeneity in lung cancer. The study, taken as a whole, reports: Counts of expanded intratumoral alpha and beta TCRs tracked tumor mutation counts.

A unique molecular identifier was attached to every TCR cDNA molecule. MiXCR, applied by TCRdb to the 5' RACE reads, yields one record per CDR3 protein. The sample has approximately 3,100 distinct CDR3 sequences, about 8.6% seen once. The time point was: sample taken at primary tumor resection. CDR3 length: 16 residues. The V gene's germline CDR1 is SGHRS and CDR2 YFSETQ. J gave up 5 bases and V 5 bases, and 15 bases lay outside the gene matches. Relative to its sample, this clonotype is medium-sized (0.01 to 0.1%). Its antigen is unknown. This specimen consisted of lung tumor tissue, obtained at surgery. The rearrangement uses TRBV5-1 and TRBJ1-1; TRBD1 agrees at 7 bases. This clonotype was obtained from a male donor with early-stage non-small cell lung cancer. CDR3 in amino acids: CASSSDVTGRGTEAFF. CDR3 coding DNA: TGCGCCAGCAGTTCCGACGTGACAGGGCGGGGAACTGAAGCTTTCTTT. The whole variable domain, remainder taken from reference TRBV5-1 and TRBJ1-1, is KAGVTQTPRYLIKTRGQQVTLSCSPISGHRSVSWYQQTPGQGLQFLFEYFSETQRNKGNFPGRFSGRQFSNSRSEMNVSTLELGDSALYLCASSSDVTGRGTEAFFGQGTRLTVV.